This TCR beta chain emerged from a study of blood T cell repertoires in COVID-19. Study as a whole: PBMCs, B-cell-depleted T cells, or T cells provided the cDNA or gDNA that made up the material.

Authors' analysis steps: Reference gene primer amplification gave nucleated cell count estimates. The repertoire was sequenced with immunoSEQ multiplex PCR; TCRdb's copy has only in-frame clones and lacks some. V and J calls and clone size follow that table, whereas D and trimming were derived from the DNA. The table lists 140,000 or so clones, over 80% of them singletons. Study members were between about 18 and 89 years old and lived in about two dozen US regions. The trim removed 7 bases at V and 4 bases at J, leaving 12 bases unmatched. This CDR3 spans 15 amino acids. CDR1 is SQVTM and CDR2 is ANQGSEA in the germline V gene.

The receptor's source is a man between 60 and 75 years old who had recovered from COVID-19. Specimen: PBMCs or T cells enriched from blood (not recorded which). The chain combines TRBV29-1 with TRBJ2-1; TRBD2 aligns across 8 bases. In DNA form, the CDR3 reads TGCAGCGCTGGGGATCGGGAGGGCCGTTACAATGAGCAGTTCTTC. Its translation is CSAGDREGRYNEQFF.